This T cell receptor beta chain originates from a study of blood T cell repertoires in COVID-19. Looking at the study overall: T cells, B-cell-depleted T cells, or PBMCs supplied cDNA or gDNA.

V lost 0 bases, J lost 2 bases, and 13 bases lay in between. This CDR3 comprises 16 residues. From germline, CDR1 is SGHVS and CDR2 FQNEAQ. Sequenced by immunoSEQ multiplex PCR; TCRdb stores in-frame clones only, minus some. The sample has under 500,000 clones, 85% to 90% seen once; the top ten hold around 4.5%. The clonotype originates from a woman aged 25 to 45 with acute or convalescent COVID-19. Sequences were obtained from peripheral blood. The chain is built from TRBV7-8 and TRBJ1-2; tentative D call: TRBD1 (5 bases). CDR3 residues: CASSLAGEGSNYGYTF. The CDR3 DNA sequence: TGTGCCAGCAGCTTAGCCGGGGAGGGGTCGAACTATGGCTACACCTTC.